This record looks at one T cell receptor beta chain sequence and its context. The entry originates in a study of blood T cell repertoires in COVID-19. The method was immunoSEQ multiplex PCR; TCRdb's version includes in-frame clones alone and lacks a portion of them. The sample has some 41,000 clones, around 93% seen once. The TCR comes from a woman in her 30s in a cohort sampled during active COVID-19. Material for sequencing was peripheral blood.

The CDR3 region has the DNA TGCGCCAGCAGCTTGGATAGCGGGAGGACCCCTAATTCCTACAATGAGCAGTTCTTC. Translated: CASSLDSGRTPNSYNEQFF. J is TRBJ2-1 and V is TRBV5-1, with TRBD2 identical over 10 bases. This CDR3 has 19 amino acids. The J segment lost 1 base and the V segment lost 0 bases, leaving 10 bases of the junction unmatched. Germline values: CDR1 SGHRS, CDR2 YFSETQ.